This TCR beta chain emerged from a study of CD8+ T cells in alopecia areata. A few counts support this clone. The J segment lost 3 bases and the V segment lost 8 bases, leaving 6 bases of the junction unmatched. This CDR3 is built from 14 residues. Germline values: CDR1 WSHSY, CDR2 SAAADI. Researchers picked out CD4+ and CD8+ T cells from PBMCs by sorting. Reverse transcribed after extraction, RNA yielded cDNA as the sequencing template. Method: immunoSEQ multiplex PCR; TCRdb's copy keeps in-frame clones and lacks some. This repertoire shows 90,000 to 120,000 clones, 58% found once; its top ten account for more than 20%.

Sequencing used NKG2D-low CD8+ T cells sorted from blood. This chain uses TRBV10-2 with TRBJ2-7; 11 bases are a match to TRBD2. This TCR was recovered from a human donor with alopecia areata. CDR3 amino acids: CASYGTSGNYEQYF. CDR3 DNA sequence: TGCGCCAGCTACGGGACTAGCGGAAACTACGAGCAGTACTTC.